This is a list of T cell receptor beta chains from one sample in a study of blood T cell repertoires in COVID-19. Data came from immunoSEQ multiplex PCR; TCRdb stores just in-frame clones and leaves some out. The sample includes around 250,000 clones, around 87% of them seen just once. The specimen was peripheral blood. The source of these receptors is a woman between 70 and 85 years old with active or convalescent COVID-19. CDR3s include the opening cysteine and the closing phenylalanine or tryptophan. Each record gives: J gene, D gene, V gene, clone size, CDR3 DNA, CDR3 protein. D genes are given only for firm matches. Not every row has a clone size; where given, it reads once, few, many or a size class.

TRBJ1-5,-,TRBV6-5,few,TGTGCCAGCAGCATTAACAGGGATCAGCCCCAGCATTTT,CASSINRDQPQHF
TRBJ2-5,TRBD1,TRBV6-1,-,TGTGCCAGCAGTGAAGCGCTAGGGGGCGGCGAGACCCAGTACTTC,CASSEALGGGETQYF
TRBJ1-2,-,TRBV29-1,-,TGCAGCGTCGCCTTCGGTCGGGGGATCGGCAGTAATGGCTACACCTTC,CSVAFGRGIGSNGYTF
TRBJ1-1,TRBD1,TRBV7-8,-,TGTGCCAGCAGCATGACGACAGGGGCAGTCACTGAAGCTTTCTTT,CASSMTTGAVTEAFF
TRBJ2-1,TRBD1,TRBV4-3,few,TGCGCCAGCAGCCGAGGGACAGGCGGCTCCTACAATGAGCAGTTCTTC,CASSRGTGGSYNEQFF
TRBJ2-5,-,TRBV4-3,once,TGCGCCAGCAGCCAAGATTTCCGGACACAAGAGACCCAGTACTTC,CASSQDFRTQETQYF
TRBJ2-7,-,TRBV9,-,TGTGCCAGCAGCCTTACCCCGGGACTTCTCTTTGACGAGCAGTACTTC,CASSLTPGLLFDEQYF
TRBJ1-1,TRBD1,TRBV4-3,-,TGCGCCAGCAGCCGGCGGGGACAGGGGTCTTCTGAAGCTTTCTTT,CASSRRGQGSSEAFF
TRBJ1-3,-,TRBV19,-,TGTGCCAGTAGTATCCCTACAGTGTTGGGAAACACCATATATTTT,CASSIPTVLGNTIYF
TRBJ1-5,TRBD1,TRBV27,many,TGTGCCAGCAGTCCCTGGACAGGGGTTAATCAGCCCCAGCATTTT,CASSPWTGVNQPQHF
TRBJ2-7,-,TRBV7-2,-,TGTGCCAGCAGCTATGACTTCTCCTACGAGCAGTACTTC,CASSYDFSYEQYF
TRBJ1-2,-,TRBV12-3/TRBV12-4,-,TGTGCCAGCAGGTTTGGGGGCAGCGGCTACACCTTC,CASRFGGSGYTF
TRBJ2-1,TRBD1,TRBV6-5,-,TGTGCCAGCAGTTACTCGCCCCAGGGGGCGCGTTCTGAGCAGTTCTTC,CASSYSPQGARSEQFF
TRBJ2-5,TRBD2,TRBV6-6,-,TGTGCCATAAGCGGGGGCCAAGAGACCCAGTACTTC,CAISGGQETQYF
TRBJ2-3,TRBD2,TRBV18,-,TGTGCCAGCTCACCCCGGACTAGCGGGGGAGTGCAGTATTTT,CASSPRTSGGVQYF